Shown below are 22 T cell receptor beta chains from a single sample sequenced in a study of memory CD4+ T cells and cytomegalovirus serostatus. Measured with immunoSEQ multiplex PCR; TCRdb has only the in-frame clones, and not every one. The table has around 63,000 clones, around 82% seen once; the top ten hold around 0.58%. The sort gate was single viable CD3+CD4+CD8-CD45RO+ cells for memory CD4+ T cells. Sequencing used memory CD4+ T cells from blood. The receptors were sampled from an adult in good health and CMV-seronegative. Some clones in this sample may be carry-over from other donors' samples.

This chain joins TRBV5-4 and TRBJ2-1; D unclear. This CDR3 spans 15 amino acids. The V end lost 2 bases, the J end lost 0 bases, and 9 bases lay between the germline ends. Germline V gives CDR1 SGHNT, CDR2 YYREEE (reference sequence). The CDR3 DNA reads as TGTGCCAGCAGCTTTAATGGCGGCTCCTACAATGAGCAGTTCTTC. Its translation: CASSFNGGSYNEQFF.

This chain uses TRBV5-4 with TRBJ2-3, with D possibly being TRBD1 or TRBD2 (6 bases each). Germline values: CDR1 SGHNT, CDR2 YYREEE (reference sequence). V lost 2 bases, J lost 1 base, and 11 bases lay in between. The CDR3 has 15 residues. CDR3 protein: CASSFGGGRTDTQYF. CDR3 DNA sequence: TGTGCCAGCAGCTTCGGGGGCGGACGCACAGATACGCAGTATTTT.

This clone was observed once. V usage is TRBV28 and J usage is TRBJ2-1; 10 nucleotides match TRBD1. From germline, CDR1 is MDHEN and CDR2 SYDVKM. With V trimmed by 5 bases and J by 8 bases, 12 bases remained unmatched. CDR3 length equals 16 residues. The DNA for the CDR3 is TGTGCCAGCAGTCCCCGGACAGGGGGTAGTAATTATGAGCAGTTCTTC. This encodes CASSPRTGGSNYEQFF.

DNA for the CDR3: TGTGCCAGCAGCTTAGCGGGCGGCAGACAGTACGAGCAGTACTTC. It encodes CASSLAGGRQYEQYF. V and J are TRBV7-2 and TRBJ2-7; D possibly corresponds to TRBD1 (5 bases). Trimming left V 0 bases short and J 4 bases short, with 13 bases between. The CDR3 runs to 15 residues. CDR1 is SGHTA, CDR2 FQGNSA, per germline.

This clone was seen a handful of times. This chain connects TRBV2 to TRBJ1-5, with 9 bases lining up with TRBD1. V gave up 4 bases and J gave up 6 bases; unmatched junction bases: 7. The CDR3 contains 15 residues. Germline assignment: CDR1 SNHLY and CDR2 FYNNEI. The CDR3 loop is CASSARDRGGQPQHF. The CDR3 nucleotides are TGTGCCAGCAGTGCCCGCGACAGGGGGGGTCAGCCCCAGCATTTT. Looking up the rest from reference TRBV2 and TRBJ1-5 gives the full variable domain: EPEVTQTPSHQVTQMGQEVILRCVPISNHLYFYWYRQILGQKVEFLVSFYNNEISEKSEIFDDQFSVERPDGSNFTLKIRSTKLEDSAMYFCASSARDRGGQPQHFGDGTRLSIL.

The chain employs TRBV30 and TRBJ1-6, with TRBD1 identical over 9 bases. Germline V gene sequence: CDR1 GTSNPN, CDR2 SVGIG (reference sequence). Trimming cost V 4 bases and J 8 bases; bases outside gene matches: 6. The CDR3 has 14 amino acids. CDR3 nucleotides: TGTGCCTGGAATAGGGGACAGGGCGATTCACCCCTCCACTTT. It is translated as CAWNRGQGDSPLHF.

The genes are TRBV4-3 and TRBJ1-2; TRBD1 agrees at 9 bases. The CDR3 consists of 15 residues. Germline V gene data show CDR1 as LGHNA and CDR2 as YSLEER. V lost 5 bases, J lost 4 bases, and 8 bases stayed unmatched. CDR3 amino acids: CASSVQGASIYGYTF. CDR3 DNA sequence: TGCGCCAGCAGCGTACAGGGGGCGTCGATCTATGGCTACACCTTC.

Concerning this clone: Other DNA sequences in the same sample also yield this CDR3. The chain recombines TRBV7-9 with TRBJ1-4; 8 positions match TRBD1. Germline V gene lookup returns CDR1 SEHNR and CDR2 FQNEAQ (reference sequence). The CDR3 covers 14 residues. The V gene end was trimmed by 5 bases and the J gene end by 7 bases; junction bases not matched to a gene: 6. Here the CDR3 DNA reads TGTGCCAGCAGCCCCGGGACAGGAGGTGAAAAACTGTTTTTT. It encodes CASSPGTGGEKLFF. Together with reference TRBV7-9 and TRBJ1-4, the CDR3 gives the full variable domain: DTGVSQNPRHKITKRGQNVTFRCDPISEHNRLYWYRQTLGQGPEFLTYFQNEAQLEKSRLLSDRFSAERPKGSFSTLEIQRTEQGDSAMYLCASSPGTGGEKLFFGSGTQLSVL.

The chain links TRBV5-5 to TRBJ2-5; maybe TRBD1 (6 bases). From germline, CDR1 is SGHKS and CDR2 YYEKEE (reference sequence). CDR3 length: 16 residues. Trimming stripped 0 bases from V and 5 bases from J, with 17 bases between. In DNA form, the CDR3 reads TGTGCCAGCAGCTTGGTCCTCCACAGGGTCGGGGAGACCCAGTACTTC. This translates into CASSLVLHRVGETQYF.

CDR3 in amino acids: CASSSARPTSGGGRGTQYF. The CDR3 bases are TGTGCCAGCAGCTCCGCCCGGCCTACTAGCGGGGGAGGACGGGGGACCCAGTACTTC. The chain links TRBV11-2 to TRBJ2-5; 11 nucleotides line up with TRBD2. The V segment lost 4 bases and the J segment 7 bases; nucleotides outside the gene matches: 20. Germline CDR1 is SGHAT and CDR2 is FQNNGV. This CDR3 has 19 amino acids.

The V gene is TRBV4-3, the J gene TRBJ1-3, with a weak D call TRBD1 (5 bases). The ends were cut back, 1 base at V and 2 bases at J, with 6 bases in the middle. The length of the CDR3 is 14 residues. The germline gives CDR1 LGHNA, CDR2 YSLEER. The DNA for the CDR3 is TGCGCCAGCAGCCAAGGGGGACCTGGAAACACCATATATTTT. The encoded protein is CASSQGGPGNTIYF.

This clone was seen only a few times. The chain uses TRBV6-1 and TRBJ1-4, with 9 bases fitting TRBD1. CDR1 is MNHNS, CDR2 SASEGT, per germline. The CDR3 runs 19 residues. V shed 4 bases and J 4 bases; nucleotides not matched to a gene: 16. This chain's CDR3 is CASSVGQGWNLKFNEKLFF. In nucleotides, the CDR3 is TGTGCCAGCAGTGTGGGACAGGGCTGGAATCTAAAATTTAATGAAAAACTGTTTTTT.

The chain links TRBV6-1 to TRBJ2-3; D is ambiguous. Trimming removed 5 bases from V and 4 bases from J, with 10 bases in between. This CDR3 comprises 13 residues. Looked up from germline, CDR1 is MNHNS and CDR2 is SASEGT. CDR3 nucleotides: TGTGCCAGCAGTAACGAGGTCCCAGATACGCAGTATTTT. Its translation: CASSNEVPDTQYF.

This chain uses TRBV7-2 with TRBJ2-1, with D perhaps TRBD1 or TRBD2 (5 bases each). V was trimmed by 6 bases and J by 9 bases, leaving 9 bases between them. The CDR3 loop spans 11 amino acids. Germline values: CDR1 SGHTA, CDR2 FQGNSA. This chain's CDR3 is CASRIGTEQFF. CDR3 nucleotide sequence: TGTGCCAGCAGAATCGGGACTGAGCAGTTCTTC.

The genes are TRBV15 and TRBJ2-3; D is perhaps TRBD2 (5 bases). The V gene lost 3 bases and the J gene lost 2 bases, with 12 bases spanning the gap. The CDR3 loop spans 15 amino acids. In germline, CDR1 is LNHNV, CDR2 YYDKDF (reference sequence). This chain's CDR3 is CATSSGSRDTDTQYF. In DNA, the CDR3 is TGTGCCACCAGCAGCGGCTCACGGGACACAGATACGCAGTATTTT.

J is TRBJ1-2 and V is TRBV7-9, with 8 bases aligning to TRBD1. CDR1 and CDR2 from the germline V gene are SEHNR and FQNEAQ (reference sequence). The CDR3 loop spans 13 amino acids. V lost 11 bases, J lost 4 bases, and 9 bases stayed unmatched. Here the CDR3 reads CAGRTGNGYGYTF. Written as DNA, the CDR3 is TGTGCCGGTCGGACAGGGAACGGCTATGGCTACACCTTC.

The chain has TRBV6-5 and TRBJ1-1; unclear D gene. The germline V gene encodes CDR1 MNHEY and CDR2 SVGAGI. The germline V and J ends were trimmed by 6 bases and 1 base, with 3 bases remaining between them. This CDR3 is built from 11 residues. The CDR3: CASRGNTEAFF. In nucleotides, the CDR3 is TGTGCCAGCAGGGGGAACACTGAAGCTTTCTTT.

This chain uses TRBV30 with TRBJ1-5; no definite D call. The CDR3 has 14 residues. Deletions cut 3 bases from V and 3 bases from J, with 12 bases between. In germline, CDR1 is GTSNPN, CDR2 SVGIG (reference sequence). DNA of the CDR3: TGTGCCTGGAGAGATATGGCAGACAATCAGCCCCAGCATTTT. Protein: CAWRDMADNQPQHF.

The V gene is TRBV7-8, the J gene TRBJ1-4, with a possible D match to TRBD1 (6 bases). The CDR3 is made up of 16 amino acids. Germline CDR1 SGHVS, CDR2 FQNEAQ. With 5 bases removed from V and 1 base from J, the gap between germline ends came to 14 bases. CDR3 nucleotides: TGTGCCAGCAGCCAGGGGTCAAGGCTAACTAATGAAAAACTGTTTTTT. Translating it yields CASSQGSRLTNEKLFF.

This clone was recorded once. CDR3 sequence: CSVAGASGGIGQFF. CDR3 nucleotides: TGCAGCGTTGCCGGGGCTAGCGGGGGGATTGGGCAGTTCTTC. The chain uses TRBV29-1 and TRBJ2-1, with 11 bases matching TRBD2. The CDR3 runs 14 residues. Germline lookup yields CDR1 SQVTM and CDR2 ANQGSEA. Trimming removed 4 bases from V and 12 bases from J; junction bases left unmatched: 11.

This clone was found once. V and J are TRBV28 and TRBJ2-1, with D possibly TRBD2 on 6 matching bases. Germline V gene lookup returns CDR1 MDHEN and CDR2 SYDVKM. V was clipped by 3 bases and J by 0 bases, with 15 bases between them. The CDR3 is made up of 17 amino acids. The CDR3: CASSLGRDSSSYNEQFF. CDR3 sequence (DNA): TGTGCCAGCAGTTTGGGCCGGGACTCGAGCTCCTACAATGAGCAGTTCTTC.

J is TRBJ2-7 and V is TRBV30; 7 bases fit TRBD1. The CDR3 is made up of 11 amino acids. With V trimmed by 7 bases and J by 4 bases, 4 bases remained unmatched. The V gene's germline CDR1 is GTSNPN and CDR2 SVGIG (reference sequence). The CDR3 loop is CALTRGYEQYF. CDR3 in DNA: TGTGCCTTAACCAGGGGGTACGAGCAGTACTTC.